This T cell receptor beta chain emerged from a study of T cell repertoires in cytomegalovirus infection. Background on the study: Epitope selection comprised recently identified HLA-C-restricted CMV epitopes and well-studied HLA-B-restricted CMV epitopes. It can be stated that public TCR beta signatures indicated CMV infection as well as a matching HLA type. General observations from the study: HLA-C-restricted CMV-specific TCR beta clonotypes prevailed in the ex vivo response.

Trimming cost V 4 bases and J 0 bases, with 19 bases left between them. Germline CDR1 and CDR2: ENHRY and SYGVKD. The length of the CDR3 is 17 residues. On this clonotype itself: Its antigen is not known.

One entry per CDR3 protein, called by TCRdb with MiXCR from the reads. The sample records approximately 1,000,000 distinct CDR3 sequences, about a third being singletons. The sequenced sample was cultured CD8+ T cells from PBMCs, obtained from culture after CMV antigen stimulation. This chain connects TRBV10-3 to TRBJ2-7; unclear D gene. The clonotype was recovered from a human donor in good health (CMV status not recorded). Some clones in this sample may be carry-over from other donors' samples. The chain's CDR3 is CAISAVPTAENSYEQYF. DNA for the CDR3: TGTGCCATCAGTGCTGTCCCCACGGCGGAAAACTCCTACGAGCAGTACTTC.